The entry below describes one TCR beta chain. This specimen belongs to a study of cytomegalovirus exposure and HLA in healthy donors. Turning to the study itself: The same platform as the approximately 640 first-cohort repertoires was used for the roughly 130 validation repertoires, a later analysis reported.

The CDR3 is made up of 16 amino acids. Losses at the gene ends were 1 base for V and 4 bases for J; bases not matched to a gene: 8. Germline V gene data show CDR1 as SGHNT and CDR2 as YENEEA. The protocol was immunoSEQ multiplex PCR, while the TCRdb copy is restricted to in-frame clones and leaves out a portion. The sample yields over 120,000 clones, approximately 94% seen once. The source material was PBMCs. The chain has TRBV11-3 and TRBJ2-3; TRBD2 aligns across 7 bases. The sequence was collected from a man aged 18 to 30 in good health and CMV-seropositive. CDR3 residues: CASSLGGSNGADTQYF. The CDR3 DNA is TGTGCCAGCAGCTTAGGCGGGAGCAACGGAGCAGATACGCAGTATTTT. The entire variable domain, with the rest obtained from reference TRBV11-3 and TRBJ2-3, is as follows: EAGVVQSPRYKIIEKKQPVAFWCNPISGHNTLYWYLQNLGQGPELLIRYENEEAVDDSQLPKDRFSAERLKGVDSTLKIQPAELGDSAVYLCASSLGGSNGADTQYFGPGTRLTVL.